This TCR beta chain was recorded in a study of T cell responses to AZD1222 COVID-19 vaccine. Overall study results and limits: Donors in the cohort were predominantly white British and more often female, and clonal diversity was possibly underestimated. Recipients of AZD1222 seropositive at baseline numbered only 5 to 7. Breadth and depth of Spike-specific TCRs rose after two AZD1222 doses.

Per germline, CDR1 MNHEY and CDR2 SVGAGI. The CDR3 has 14 amino acids. The junction had 11 bases not matched to a gene; V was cut back by 5 bases and J by 7 bases. Worth noting for this clone: The target antigen is unknown.

Clones were sequenced by immunoSEQ multiplex PCR, and TCRdb holds only the in-frame ones, with some missing. This sample carries 120,000 or so clones, about 87% of them seen once, and the ten largest clones take more than 9%. The sequences come from peripheral blood, collected on day 0 of AZD1222 vaccination. This TCR was recovered from an adult in good health. The genes are TRBV6-5 and TRBJ2-7; the match to TRBD2 covers 7 bases. The chain's CDR3 is CASSPGTTTVEQYF. The CDR3 DNA follows: TGTGCCAGCAGTCCCGGGACTACGACAGTGGAGCAGTACTTC.